These T cell receptor beta chains were read from a single sample in a study of T-cell memory formation after mild COVID-19. TCRdb re-called the 5' RACE reads through MiXCR, storing one row per CDR3 protein. The sample comprises 200,000 or so distinct CDR3 sequences, 15% to 20% of which are singletons, and approximately 2.4% rests with the top ten. Sample: PBMCs or a T cell subset sorted from them (not recorded which). These receptors originate from an adult woman who had mild COVID-19 (a few samples of this study predate the infection). Cell type and time point are not known. Both conserved end residues are part of each CDR3. The order of the fields is V gene, clone size, J gene, D gene, CDR3 protein, CDR3 DNA. The D gene is left open where the match is weak. Only part of the rows carry a size: once, few, many, or a class if the clone is expanded.

v_gene: TRBV12-3/TRBV12-4
abundance: few
j_gene: TRBJ2-1
d_gene: TRBD2
CDR3aa: CASSHNSGGPANEQFF
CDR3nt: TGTGCCAGCAGTCACAATAGCGGGGGGCCTGCCAATGAGCAGTTCTTC

v_gene: TRBV24-1
abundance: NA
j_gene: TRBJ1-5
d_gene: TRBD1
CDR3aa: CATSASGGSNQPQHF
CDR3nt: TGTGCCACCAGTGCTTCAGGGGGCAGCAATCAGCCCCAGCATTTT

v_gene: TRBV30
abundance: NA
j_gene: TRBJ2-3
d_gene: NA
CDR3aa: CAWSLGSLDADTQYF
CDR3nt: TGTGCCTGGAGTTTGGGATCCTTGGACGCAGATACGCAGTATTTT

v_gene: TRBV12-3/TRBV12-4
abundance: NA
j_gene: TRBJ2-4
d_gene: TRBD1
CDR3aa: CASSFGRGQGAAKNIQYF
CDR3nt: TGTGCCAGCAGTTTTGGTAGGGGACAGGGGGCGGCCAAAAACATTCAGTACTTC

v_gene: TRBV4-3
abundance: few
j_gene: TRBJ1-1
d_gene: NA
CDR3aa: CASSQDVGGANTEAFF
CDR3nt: TGCGCCAGCAGCCAAGACGTAGGGGGGGCGAACACTGAAGCTTTCTTT

v_gene: TRBV5-1
abundance: NA
j_gene: TRBJ1-1
d_gene: NA
CDR3aa: CASSVGVGITGATEAFF
CDR3nt: TGCGCCAGCAGCGTGGGAGTGGGGATCACGGGGGCCACTGAAGCTTTCTTT

v_gene: TRBV7-2
abundance: many
j_gene: TRBJ2-4
d_gene: TRBD1
CDR3aa: CASSPGQGRDIQYF
CDR3nt: TGTGCCAGCAGCCCAGGACAGGGGCGGGACATTCAGTACTTC

v_gene: TRBV30
abundance: NA
j_gene: TRBJ1-1
d_gene: NA
CDR3aa: CAWTSLGPGTEAFF
CDR3nt: TGTGCCTGGACATCATTGGGTCCCGGGACTGAAGCTTTCTTT

v_gene: TRBV6-6
abundance: many
j_gene: TRBJ1-5
d_gene: NA
CDR3aa: CASSYSMGGHRGPQHF
CDR3nt: TGTGCCAGCAGTTACTCGATGGGCGGACACCGGGGGCCCCAGCATTTT

v_gene: TRBV7-2
abundance: few
j_gene: TRBJ1-1
d_gene: NA
CDR3aa: CASSLDAGTNTEAFF
CDR3nt: TGTGCCAGCAGCTTAGACGCCGGGACGAACACTGAAGCTTTCTTT

v_gene: TRBV6-5
abundance: NA
j_gene: TRBJ1-1
d_gene: TRBD1
CDR3aa: CASSRTGGLNTEAFF
CDR3nt: TGTGCCAGCAGTCGCACAGGGGGTCTTAACACTGAAGCTTTCTTT

v_gene: TRBV3-1
abundance: NA
j_gene: TRBJ2-6
d_gene: NA
CDR3aa: CASSPHGSGANVLTF
CDR3nt: TGTGCCAGCAGTCCCCACGGCTCTGGGGCCAACGTCCTGACTTTC

v_gene: TRBV24-1
abundance: few
j_gene: TRBJ2-1
d_gene: NA
CDR3aa: CATSDPRGTYNEQFF
CDR3nt: TGTGCCACCAGTGACCCAAGGGGGACCTACAATGAGCAGTTCTTC

v_gene: TRBV7-9
abundance: NA
j_gene: TRBJ1-6
d_gene: NA
CDR3aa: CASSLVEGANSPLHF
CDR3nt: TGTGCCAGCAGCTTAGTGGAAGGGGCTAATTCACCCCTCCACTTT

v_gene: TRBV10-1
abundance: few
j_gene: TRBJ2-6
d_gene: TRBD1
CDR3aa: CASSERGQGVKAGANVLTF
CDR3nt: TGCGCCAGCAGTGAAAGGGGACAGGGGGTAAAGGCTGGGGCCAACGTCCTGACTTTC

v_gene: TRBV7-2
abundance: few
j_gene: TRBJ2-5
d_gene: NA
CDR3aa: CASSLRPWGETQYF
CDR3nt: TGTGCCAGCAGCTTAAGGCCCTGGGGAGAGACCCAGTACTTC

v_gene: TRBV3-1
abundance: few
j_gene: TRBJ2-3
d_gene: TRBD2
CDR3aa: CASSLAGGFTDTQYF
CDR3nt: TGTGCCAGCAGTCTAGCGGGAGGGTTTACAGATACGCAGTATTTT

v_gene: TRBV12-3/TRBV12-4
abundance: few
j_gene: TRBJ2-1
d_gene: NA
CDR3aa: CASSWRNEQFF
CDR3nt: TGTGCCAGCAGTTGGAGAAATGAGCAGTTCTTC

v_gene: TRBV7-7
abundance: few
j_gene: TRBJ2-5
d_gene: NA
CDR3aa: CASSESGTQYF
CDR3nt: TGTGCCAGCAGCGAGAGTGGGACCCAGTACTTC

v_gene: TRBV6-2/TRBV6-3
abundance: NA
j_gene: TRBJ1-2
d_gene: NA
CDR3aa: CASSYRGINYGYTF
CDR3nt: TGTGCCAGCAGTTACAGAGGGATTAACTATGGCTACACCTTC

v_gene: TRBV9
abundance: NA
j_gene: TRBJ1-1
d_gene: NA
CDR3aa: CASSVGGTRRTEAFF
CDR3nt: TGTGCCAGCAGCGTAGGAGGAACTCGGCGCACTGAAGCTTTCTTT

v_gene: TRBV6-5
abundance: NA
j_gene: TRBJ2-7
d_gene: TRBD2
CDR3aa: CASSYSRTSGSGEQYF
CDR3nt: TGTGCCAGCAGTTACTCGAGGACTAGCGGGAGCGGTGAGCAGTACTTC

v_gene: TRBV20-1
abundance: many
j_gene: TRBJ1-5
d_gene: TRBD1
CDR3aa: CSARDRDRGTQPQHF
CDR3nt: TGCAGTGCTAGAGATAGGGACAGGGGCACTCAGCCCCAGCATTTT

v_gene: TRBV6-2/TRBV6-3
abundance: NA
j_gene: TRBJ2-6
d_gene: NA
CDR3aa: CATNGAAVGANVLTF
CDR3nt: TGTGCCACCAACGGGGCGGCGGTAGGGGCCAACGTCCTGACTTTC

v_gene: TRBV7-2
abundance: once
j_gene: TRBJ1-6
d_gene: TRBD1
CDR3aa: CASSLAGTGTGMNSPLHF
CDR3nt: TGTGCCAGCAGCTTAGCCGGTACCGGGACAGGGATGAATTCACCCCTCCACTTT

v_gene: TRBV10-2
abundance: NA
j_gene: TRBJ1-1
d_gene: NA
CDR3aa: CASRAEEGSSPAAFF
CDR3nt: TGCGCCAGCAGGGCGGAGGAGGGATCCTCCCCGGCGGCTTTCTTT

v_gene: TRBV5-1
abundance: NA
j_gene: TRBJ1-1
d_gene: NA
CDR3aa: CASTLGSLGLLNTEAFF
CDR3nt: TGCGCCAGCACGCTTGGAAGTCTAGGACTCCTGAACACTGAAGCTTTCTTT